The 3 T cell receptor beta chains given below trace back to one sample, sequenced in a study of blood T cell repertoires in COVID-19. The data were produced by immunoSEQ multiplex PCR, yet TCRdb's version contains in-frame clones alone and is incomplete. The sample carries approximately 50,000 clones, approximately 75% recorded once. The sequenced sample was peripheral blood. The receptors here all came from a man in his 60s with COVID-19, enrolled during active disease.

In its sample, this clone was seen once. The rearrangement joins TRBV28 to TRBJ2-7; D might be TRBD1 (6 bases). The V gene lost 5 bases and the J gene lost 3 bases, with 17 bases spanning the gap. The CDR3 extends over 15 amino acids. CDR1 is MDHEN, CDR2 SYDVKM, per germline. The CDR3 DNA reads as TGTGCCAGCAGTCCCTACTCTCAGGGGTTCTACGAGCAGTACTTC. The encoded protein is CASSPYSQGFYEQYF.

The rearrangement joins TRBV18 to TRBJ2-7, with D possibly TRBD1 on 5 matching bases. Germline CDR1 reads KGHSH; CDR2 reads LQKENI. This CDR3 comprises 16 residues. Trimming stripped 1 base from V and 2 bases from J, with 15 bases between. The chain's CDR3 is CASSPLEQGSTYEQYF. The DNA of the CDR3 is TGTGCCAGCTCACCACTCGAGCAGGGCTCTACCTACGAGCAGTACTTC.

This chain connects TRBV6-5 to TRBJ1-2; 10 nucleotides match TRBD1. This CDR3 is built from 14 residues. J lost 5 bases, V lost 2 bases, and 2 bases had no gene match. CDR1 and CDR2 from the germline V gene are MNHEY and SVGAGI. CDR3 sequence: CASSYRDRGYGYTF. The CDR3 DNA reads TGTGCCAGCAGTTACCGGGACAGGGGTTATGGCTACACCTTC.